The 14 T cell receptor beta chains listed next were all sequenced from one sample in a study of CD8 T cells in ankylosing spondylitis. TCRdb recomputed calls from the 5' RACE reads with MiXCR, one row per CDR3 protein. The sample holds over 110,000 distinct CDR3 sequences, roughly 8% seen once. The specimen sequenced was synovial fluid, either unsorted or a sorted T cell fraction (not recorded which). These receptors all come from a male donor with ankylosing spondylitis.

The chain couples TRBV11-1 to TRBJ1-3, with D possibly being TRBD1 (5 bases). V dropped 1 base and J dropped 0 bases, with 16 bases sitting between them. This CDR3 has 18 residues. From germline, CDR1 is SGHAT and CDR2 FQDESV (reference sequence). This CDR3 is CASSLGWGGGTSGNTIYF. The CDR3 DNA sequence: TGTGCCAGCAGCTTAGGGTGGGGCGGAGGGACCTCTGGAAACACCATATATTTT.

The J gene is TRBJ2-1, the V gene TRBV10-1; 13 positions agree with TRBD2. V shed 2 bases and J 12 bases; nucleotides not matched to a gene: 4. The CDR3 runs 14 residues. CDR1 and CDR2 (germline): WNHNN, SYGVQD (reference sequence). CDR3: CASSEGLAGARQFF. In DNA, the CDR3 is TGCGCCAGCAGTGAGGGACTAGCGGGAGCCCGGCAGTTCTTC.

The chain has TRBV20-1 and TRBJ2-3, with 10 bases aligning to TRBD1. CDR1 and CDR2 from the germline V gene are DFQATT and SNEGSKA (reference sequence). The CDR3 consists of 16 residues. The trim removed 6 bases at V and 3 bases at J, leaving 12 bases unmatched. Written as DNA, the CDR3 is TGCAGTGCCTACCGACAGGGGGCGCGAAGGACAGATACGCAGTATTTT. Translated, it gives CSAYRQGARRTDTQYF.

This rearrangement joins TRBV3-1 to TRBJ2-7, with 8 nucleotides matching TRBD1. J gave up 0 bases and V 10 bases, and 17 bases lay outside the gene matches. CDR3 size: 17 residues. The germline gives CDR1 LGHDT, CDR2 YNNKEL (reference sequence). CDR3: CATTQHRDRPSSYEQYF. CDR3 bases: TGTGCCACCACCCAACATCGGGACAGGCCAAGCTCCTACGAGCAGTACTTC.

This clonotype appeared a few times. The J gene is TRBJ2-5, the V gene TRBV7-2; 7 positions match TRBD2. The CDR3 spans 17 residues. V shed 3 bases and J 3 bases; nucleotides not matched to a gene: 13. Germline assignment: CDR1 SGHTA and CDR2 FQGNSA. CDR3 loop: CASSFGFRTGGEETQYF. Here the CDR3 DNA reads TGTGCCAGCAGCTTTGGATTCCGGACGGGGGGAGAAGAGACCCAGTACTTC.

This clonotype was seen many times. The chain uses TRBV7-8 and TRBJ2-1; D is undetermined. CDR1 and CDR2 from the germline V gene are SGHVS and FQNEAQ. This CDR3 contains 14 residues. V lost 1 base to trimming and J lost 7 bases, with 11 bases between them. The CDR3 nucleotides read TGTGCCAGCAGCTTAGGACTCAAGGCGAATGAGCAGTTCTTC. Protein product: CASSLGLKANEQFF.

This chain uses TRBV9 with TRBJ2-1; 8 bases line up with TRBD2. This CDR3 comprises 16 residues. V was pared by 0 bases and J by 3 bases, with 5 bases of the junction left unmatched. Germline-derived CDR1 and CDR2 are SGDLS and YYNGEE. In DNA, the CDR3 is TGTGCCAGCAGCGTAGAAGGGACTAGTTACTACAATGAGCAGTTCTTC. It yields the protein CASSVEGTSYYNEQFF. Combining the CDR3 with reference TRBV9 and TRBJ2-1 gives the whole variable domain DSGVTQTPKHLITATGQRVTLRCSPRSGDLSVYWYQQSLDQGLQFLIQYYNGEERAKGNILERFSAQQFPDLHSELNLSSLELGDSALYFCASSVEGTSYYNEQFFGPGTRLTVL.

This clonotype was seen ten or more times. The chain recombines TRBV6-2 or TRBV6-3 with TRBJ1-2; D remains ambiguous. The ends were cut back, 0 bases at V and 8 bases at J, with 10 bases in the middle. CDR3 length equals 13 residues. Germline values: CDR1 MNHEY, CDR2 SVGEGT. The CDR3, as DNA: TGTGCCAGCAGTTACTCAGGGATCCGAGGCTACACCTTC. Translating it yields CASSYSGIRGYTF.

This chain joins TRBV21-1 and TRBJ2-2; the table calls TRBD1, which could not be checked here. TRBV21-1 is a documented pseudogene. The CDR3 has 16 amino acids. CDR3 bases: TGTGCCAGCAGTTCCCGGGGCTGCCCGGGAACCGGGGAGCTGTTTTTT. This translates into CASSSRGCPGTGELFF.

The chain employs TRBV12-5 and TRBJ2-3, with TRBD2 as a possible D gene (6 bases). This CDR3 spans 18 amino acids. Germline assignment: CDR1 LGHNT and CDR2 FRNRAP. V was pared by 0 bases and J by 0 bases, with 16 bases between. CDR3 loop: CASGLVLDGRTSTDTQYF. Written as DNA, the CDR3 is TGTGCTAGTGGTTTGGTACTCGATGGGAGGACTAGCACAGATACGCAGTATTTT.

With regard to this clonotype: It may be a read error: a sequence one base away is much more abundant. The chain combines TRBV20-1 with TRBJ2-5; tentative D call: TRBD2 (6 bases). This CDR3 is built from 11 residues. Germline V lookup: CDR1 DFQATT, CDR2 SNEGSKA (reference sequence). Trimming cost V 4 bases and J 7 bases, with 10 bases left between them. The DNA for the CDR3 is TGCAGTGCTAAGGGACTCGGGACCCAGTACTTC. Its translation: CSAKGLGTQYF.

With regard to this clonotype: A read error is possible here, since a much larger clone lies one base away. V and J are TRBV12-1 and TRBJ1-1. TRBV12-1 is listed as a pseudogene. There are 14 residues in the CDR3. The DNA of the CDR3 is TGTGCCAGCAGCTTTGGGGGCATGAACACTGAAGCTTTCTTT. Its translation is CASSFGGMNTEAFF.

In its sample, this clonotype was seen many times. The genes are TRBV28 and TRBJ2-7; D unclear. The CDR3 totals 13 residues. Per germline, CDR1 MDHEN and CDR2 SYDVKM. Between the trimmed V and J ends, which lost 6 bases and 0 bases, there was a span of 9 bases. CDR3 amino acids: CASSPPLSYEQYF. CDR3 sequence (DNA): TGTGCCAGCAGCCCCCCCCTCTCCTACGAGCAGTACTTC.

The sample holds many counts of this clonotype. The chain uses TRBV29-1 and TRBJ2-3, with D hard to call. Germline lookup yields CDR1 SQVTM and CDR2 ANQGSEA. The CDR3 consists of 13 residues. The V end lost 4 bases, the J end lost 3 bases, and 11 bases lay between the germline ends. The CDR3 spells CSVGLSPTDTQYF. In DNA, the CDR3 is TGCAGCGTTGGTCTCAGTCCTACAGATACGCAGTATTTT.